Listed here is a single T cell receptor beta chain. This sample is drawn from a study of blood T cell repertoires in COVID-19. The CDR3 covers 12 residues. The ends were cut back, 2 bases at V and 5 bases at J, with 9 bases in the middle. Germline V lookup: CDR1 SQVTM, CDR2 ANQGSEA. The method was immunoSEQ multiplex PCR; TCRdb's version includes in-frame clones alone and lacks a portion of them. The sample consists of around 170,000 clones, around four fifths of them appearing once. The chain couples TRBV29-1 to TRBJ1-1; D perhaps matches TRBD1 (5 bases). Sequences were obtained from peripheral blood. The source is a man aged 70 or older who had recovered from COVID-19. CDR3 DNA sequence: TGCAGCGTTGAACAGGGTATAACTGAAGCTTTCTTT. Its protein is CSVEQGITEAFF.